This is a list of T cell receptor beta chains from one sample in a study of blood T cell repertoires in COVID-19. The assay was immunoSEQ multiplex PCR, and TCRdb's table has in-frame clones only and misses some. The sample lists approximately 200,000 clones; 89% were seen once. Sequenced material: PBMCs or T cells enriched from blood (not recorded which). All receptors come from a woman aged 40 to 50 with acute COVID-19. Both conserved end residues are part of each CDR3. A D gene is named only where the DNA matches it firmly. Not all rows give a size; the values are once, few, many and, for expanded clones, a class.

j_gene | d_gene | abundance | v_gene | CDR3aa | CDR3nt
TRBJ2-3 | TRBD2 | . | TRBV10-2 | CASSEPTSGSPSTDTQYF | TGCGCCAGCAGTGAGCCGACTAGCGGGAGCCCTAGCACAGATACGCAGTATTTT
TRBJ2-5 | . | . | TRBV6-6 | CASSYRGVQGQETQYF | TGTGCCAGCAGTTACAGGGGTGTACAGGGCCAAGAGACCCAGTACTTC
TRBJ2-1 | . | . | TRBV3-1/TRBV3-2 | CASSQEYVSSGEQFF | TGTGCCAGCAGCCAAGAGTACGTATCTTCGGGTGAGCAGTTCTTC
TRBJ2-3 | . | . | TRBV7-3 | CASSLWAGDTQYF | TGTGCCAGCAGCTTATGGGCTGGAGATACGCAGTATTTT
TRBJ1-4 | . | few | TRBV19 | CASSSGGPNEKLFF | TGTGCCAGTTCAAGTGGAGGGCCGAATGAAAAACTGTTTTTT
TRBJ1-4 | TRBD1 | . | TRBV3-1/TRBV3-2 | CASSQENGDRGPDEKLFF | TGTGCCAGCAGCCAAGAGAATGGGGACAGGGGGCCAGATGAAAAACTGTTTTTT
TRBJ1-1 | TRBD1 | once | TRBV18 | CASSPDRGRDTEAFF | TGTGCCAGCTCACCCGACAGGGGTCGGGACACTGAAGCTTTCTTT
TRBJ2-2 | TRBD1 | . | TRBV5-4 | CASSLDRGVNTGELFF | TGTGCCAGCAGCTTGGACAGGGGGGTGAACACCGGGGAGCTGTTTTTT
TRBJ1-2 | . | . | TRBV5-1 | CASSLEGNYGYTF | TGCGCCAGCAGCTTAGAGGGCAACTATGGCTACACCTTC
TRBJ1-6 | . | . | TRBV5-6 | CASSSYNSPLHF | TGTGCCAGCAGCTCATATAATTCACCCCTCCACTTT
TRBJ2-3 | TRBD2 | . | TRBV7-9 | CASSLAGGRVNTQYF | TGTGCCAGCAGCTTGGCGGGAGGGAGGGTGAATACGCAGTATTTT
TRBJ2-1 | . | . | TRBV5-1 | CASRDYPGARNEQFF | TGCGCCAGCAGAGACTATCCGGGAGCGAGAAATGAGCAGTTCTTC
TRBJ1-6 | . | . | TRBV19 | CASRAGGAYGDSPLHF | TGTGCCAGTCGGGCTGGGGGCGCATACGGTGATTCACCCCTCCACTTT
TRBJ2-5 | TRBD1 | . | TRBV6-2/TRBV6-3 | CASSYNVRGQGYLKETQYF | TGTGCCAGCAGTTACAATGTTCGGGGACAGGGATATTTGAAAGAGACCCAGTACTTC
TRBJ2-4 | TRBD1 | . | TRBV7-9 | CASRHEGQGNIQYF | TGTGCCAGCAGACACGAGGGACAGGGAAACATTCAGTACTTC
TRBJ2-1 | . | . | TRBV6-2/TRBV6-3 | CASSYSARNEQFF | TGTGCCAGCAGTTATTCCGCTAGGAATGAGCAGTTCTTC
TRBJ2-1 | TRBD1 | . | TRBV19 | CASSARTGGSNEQFF | TGTGCCAGTAGTGCCCGGACAGGGGGTTCCAATGAGCAGTTCTTC
TRBJ1-1 | . | . | TRBV28 | CASSFGMNTEAFF | TGTGCCAGCAGTTTCGGGATGAACACTGAAGCTTTCTTT
TRBJ1-5 | TRBD1 | . | TRBV28 | CASSTGGGQPQHF | TGTGCCAGCAGTACAGGGGGCGGTCAGCCCCAGCATTTT
TRBJ1-4 | . | . | TRBV30 | CAWSLDYISTNEKLFF | TGTGCCTGGAGTCTAGACTACATCTCAACTAATGAAAAACTGTTTTTT
TRBJ2-5 | TRBD1 | . | TRBV14 | CASSQDSGQGLRGAQYF | TGTGCCAGCAGCCAAGATAGCGGACAGGGGCTGCGAGGGGCCCAGTACTTC
TRBJ2-2 | TRBD1 | . | TRBV7-6 | CASSRRIRGTLSNTGELFF | TGTGCCAGCAGCCGTAGAATCAGGGGGACCTTATCGAACACCGGGGAGCTGTTTTTT